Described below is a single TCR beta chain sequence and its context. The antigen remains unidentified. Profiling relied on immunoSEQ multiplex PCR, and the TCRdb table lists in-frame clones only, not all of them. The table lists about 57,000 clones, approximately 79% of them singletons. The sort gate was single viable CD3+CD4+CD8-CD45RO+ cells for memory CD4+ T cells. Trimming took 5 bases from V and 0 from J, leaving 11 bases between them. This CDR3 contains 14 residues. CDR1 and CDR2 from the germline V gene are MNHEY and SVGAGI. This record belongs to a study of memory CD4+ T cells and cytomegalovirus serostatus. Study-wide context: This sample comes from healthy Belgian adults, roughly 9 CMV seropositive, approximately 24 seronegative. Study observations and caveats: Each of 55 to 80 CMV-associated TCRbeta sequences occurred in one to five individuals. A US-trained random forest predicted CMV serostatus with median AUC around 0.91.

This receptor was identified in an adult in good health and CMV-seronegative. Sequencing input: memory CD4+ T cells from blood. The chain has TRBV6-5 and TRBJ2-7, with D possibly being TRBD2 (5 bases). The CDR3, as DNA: TGTGCCAGCAGTCAAGGACTGGGCTCCTACGAGCAGTACTTC. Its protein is CASSQGLGSYEQYF.